This T cell receptor (beta chain) stems from a study of graft-versus-host responses after intestinal transplantation (dated by TCRdb to the early 2020s). Study-wide context: Multivisceral, liver-intestinal, or isolated intestinal transplants were received by the recipients. A peak of at least 4% donor T cells among recipient peripheral blood mononuclear cells was the definition used for donor T cell macrochimerism. All recipients received anti-thymocyte globulin induction followed by maintenance tacrolimus and steroids for roughly three years. A cohort of approximately 23 intestinal transplant recipients, including one retransplant, was enrolled, and a few patients lacking pretransplant specimens were excluded. Alloreactive clones were identified by sequencing pre-transplant mixed lymphocyte reaction products and comparing these products with unstimulated pre-transplant donor and recipient T cells. Bulk TCR-beta CDR3 sequencing was used to track graft-versus-host and host-versus-graft alloreactive T cell clones in the graft, circulation and bone marrow after intestinal transplantation. Rather than being sequenced by the commercial service, samples from a few later patients were sequenced in-house on an Illumina MiSeq and processed with MiXCR. Overall results and qualifications from the work: Patients with donor T cell macrochimerism had high GvH to HvG T cell clonal ratios in their allografts. GvH clones were detected in recipient bone marrow, and some of these GvH clones were observed earlier in ileal mucosa or blood, consistent with an intestinal mucosal origin. The conclusions were limited by the relatively low number and heterogeneity of the intestinal transplant patients. Peak levels of circulating GvH clones were associated with declines in HvG clones early after transplant.

The germline V gene (reference sequence) specifies SEHNR as CDR1 and FQNEAQ as CDR2. The CDR3 numbers 12 residues from cysteine through phenylalanine. CDR3 DNA is the only sequence kept; it has 36 bases, read in frame from the first base. Trimming at the junction amounts to 8 bases on V and 7 bases on J, and the germline ends lie 12 bases apart. The library was made by the immunoSEQ multiplex PCR assay. In most patients, genomic DNA was isolated using the Qiagen DNeasy Blood and Tissue Kit and sent frozen to Adaptive Biotechnologies for TCR sequencing. Adaptive Biotechnologies carried out high-throughput TCR-beta CDR3 sequencing of genomic DNA for most patients. In the paper's pipeline: Adaptive's ImmunoSEQ software supplied the TCR sequencing data for 18 patients, while MiXCR and VDJtools were used to process a few other patients. To correct CD4 versus CD8 sorting errors, any sequence found in both subsets at a frequency ratio below 5:1 was removed. CDR3 nucleotide sequences shared by donor and recipient were removed because the origin of these sequences could not be assigned. Alloreactive clones required at least 2-fold expansion over unstimulated cells and minimum CFSE-low frequency of 0.002% (template counts) or 0.001% (read counts). Clones detected in sequenced pre-transplant spleen, lymph node, or MLR CFSE-low populations of the donor or recipient were defined as mappable. Cumulative frequency of alloreactive clones was calculated as a percentage of all sequences weighted by copy number. TCRdb took this table from immuneACCESS and kept in-frame rearrangements with V and J called. Such tables lack part of the clones; where checked against another copy, unresolved V genes explain under half of the gap, and the rest is unexplained. V, J and clone size are those of that table, while D and trimming were read from the DNA. The sample yields over 65,000 clones; roughly 90% were counted once. The leading ten clones occupy about 8% of the sample.

As to this clone: Its antigen target is currently unknown. Qualities for individual bases were not recorded, and no much larger clone is one base off.

The time point tag for this specimen amounts to: cells obtained before transplantation from donor or recipient. CD3+CD4+ and CD3+CD8+ populations were FACS-sorted from unstimulated pre-transplant donor and recipient cells taken from spleen or lymph nodes. Sequencing was performed on unstimulated CD8+ T cells sorted from spleen or lymph node cells, taken before transplant. The sequence was obtained from a human donor who was the organ donor for an intestinal transplant. The rearranged segments are TRBV7-9 and TRBJ1-5; a tentative D call is TRBD1 (6 bases match). At the DNA level, the sequence is TGTGCCAGCCGGGAGGGGGAACAGCCCCAGCATTTT. Translated, it reads CASREGEQPQHF.